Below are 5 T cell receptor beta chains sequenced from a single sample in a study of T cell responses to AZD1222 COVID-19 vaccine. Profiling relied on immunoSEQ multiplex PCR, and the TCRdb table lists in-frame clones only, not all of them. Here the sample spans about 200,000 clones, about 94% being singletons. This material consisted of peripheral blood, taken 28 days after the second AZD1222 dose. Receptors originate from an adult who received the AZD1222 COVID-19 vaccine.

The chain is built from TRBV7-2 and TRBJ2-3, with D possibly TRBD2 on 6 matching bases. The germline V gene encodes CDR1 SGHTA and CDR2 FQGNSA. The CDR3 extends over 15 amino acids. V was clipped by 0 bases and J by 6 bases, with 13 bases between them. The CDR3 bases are TGTGCCAGCAGCTTAGCGGGGGGACCGAGTGATACGCAGTATTTT. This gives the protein CASSLAGGPSDTQYF.

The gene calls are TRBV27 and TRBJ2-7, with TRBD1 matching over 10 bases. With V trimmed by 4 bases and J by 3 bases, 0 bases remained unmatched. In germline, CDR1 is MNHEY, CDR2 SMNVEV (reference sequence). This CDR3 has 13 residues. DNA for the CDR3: TGTGCCAGCAGTTGGGACAGGGGCTACGAGCAGTACTTC. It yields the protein CASSWDRGYEQYF.

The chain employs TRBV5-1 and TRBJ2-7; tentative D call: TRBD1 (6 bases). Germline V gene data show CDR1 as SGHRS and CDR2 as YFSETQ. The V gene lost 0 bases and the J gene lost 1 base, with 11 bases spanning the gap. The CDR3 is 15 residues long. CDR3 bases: TGCGCCAGCAGCTTGGTTTGGGGGCCATCCTACGAGCAGTACTTC. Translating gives CASSLVWGPSYEQYF.

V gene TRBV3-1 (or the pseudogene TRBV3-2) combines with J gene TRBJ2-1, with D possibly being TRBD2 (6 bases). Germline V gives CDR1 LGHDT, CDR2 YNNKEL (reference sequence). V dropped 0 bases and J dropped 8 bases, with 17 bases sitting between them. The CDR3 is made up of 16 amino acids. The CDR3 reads CASSQDTSTTGDEQFF. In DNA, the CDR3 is TGTGCCAGCAGCCAAGATACTTCCACTACGGGGGATGAGCAGTTCTTC.

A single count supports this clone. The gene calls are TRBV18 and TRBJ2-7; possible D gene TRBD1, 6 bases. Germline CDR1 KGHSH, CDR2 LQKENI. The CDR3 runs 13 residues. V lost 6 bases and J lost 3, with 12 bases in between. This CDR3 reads CASSPRTDYEQYF. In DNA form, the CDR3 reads TGTGCCAGCTCCCCCCGGACAGACTACGAGCAGTACTTC.